This record concerns one T cell receptor beta chain sequence. Its antigen remains unidentified. Sequencing was performed with immunoSEQ multiplex PCR; in TCRdb, only in-frame clones are kept and a portion is missing. The table includes some 170,000 clones, approximately 90% detected once. V dropped 2 bases and J dropped 5 bases, with 16 bases sitting between them. Germline V lookup: CDR1 MDHEN, CDR2 SYDVKM. The CDR3 has 15 amino acids. The sample is drawn from a study of T cell responses to AZD1222 COVID-19 vaccine. Study results and limitations: The study found vaccine-associated CD4 TCRs spanning spike, dominant at 160-218 and 743-854. Epitopes outside B.1.351 and B.1.1.7 mutated regions reportedly drew nearly half of spike TCRs. Repertoire samples came only from after the peak T cell response. Seropositive AZD1222 recipients at baseline numbered only five or six.

The genes are TRBV28 and TRBJ2-7; possibly TRBD2 for D (6 bases). Source: peripheral blood, taken 28 days after the second dose of the MenACWY control vaccine. The sequence came from an adult who received the MenACWY meningococcal vaccine as a control. In nucleotides, the CDR3 is TGTGCCAGCAGTTTAGGCGGAGGGGCTAGGGACGAGCAGTACTTC. Translating it yields CASSLGGGARDEQYF.